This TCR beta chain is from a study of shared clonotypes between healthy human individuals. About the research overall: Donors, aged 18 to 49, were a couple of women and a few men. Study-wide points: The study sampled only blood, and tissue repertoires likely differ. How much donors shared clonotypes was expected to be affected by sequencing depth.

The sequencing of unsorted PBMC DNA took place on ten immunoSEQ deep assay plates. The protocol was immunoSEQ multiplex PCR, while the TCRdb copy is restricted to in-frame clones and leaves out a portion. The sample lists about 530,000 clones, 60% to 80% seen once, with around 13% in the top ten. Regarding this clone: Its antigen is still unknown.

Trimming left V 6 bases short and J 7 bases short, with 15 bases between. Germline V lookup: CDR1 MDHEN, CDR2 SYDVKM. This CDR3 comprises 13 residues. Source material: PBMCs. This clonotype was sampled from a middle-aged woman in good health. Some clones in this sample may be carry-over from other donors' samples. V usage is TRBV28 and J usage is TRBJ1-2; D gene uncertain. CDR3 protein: CASSIDTVAGYTF. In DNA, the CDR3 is TGTGCCAGCAGCATCGACACTGTTGCTGGCTACACCTTC.